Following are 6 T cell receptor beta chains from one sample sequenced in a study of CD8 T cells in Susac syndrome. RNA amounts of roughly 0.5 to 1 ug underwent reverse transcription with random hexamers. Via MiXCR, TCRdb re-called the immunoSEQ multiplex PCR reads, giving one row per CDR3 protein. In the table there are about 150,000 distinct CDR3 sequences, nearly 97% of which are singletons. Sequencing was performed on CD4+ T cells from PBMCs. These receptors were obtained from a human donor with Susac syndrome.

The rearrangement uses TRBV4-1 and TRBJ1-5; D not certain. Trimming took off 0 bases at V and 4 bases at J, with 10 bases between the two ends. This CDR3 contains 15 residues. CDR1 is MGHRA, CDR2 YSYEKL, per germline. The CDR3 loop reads CASSQDTRSNQPQHF. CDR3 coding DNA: TGCGCCAGCAGCCAAGACACAAGATCAAATCAGCCCCAGCATTTT.

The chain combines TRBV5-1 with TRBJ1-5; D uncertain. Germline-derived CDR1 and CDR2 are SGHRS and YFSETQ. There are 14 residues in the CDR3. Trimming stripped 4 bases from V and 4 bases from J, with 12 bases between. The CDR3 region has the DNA TGCGCCAGCAGCCCCGATGGCAGTAATCAGCCCCAGCATTTT. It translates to CASSPDGSNQPQHF.

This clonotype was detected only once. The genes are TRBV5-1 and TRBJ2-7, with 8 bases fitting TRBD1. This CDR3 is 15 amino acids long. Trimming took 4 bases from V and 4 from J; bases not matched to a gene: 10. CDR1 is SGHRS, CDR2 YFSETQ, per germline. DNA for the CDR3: TGCGCCAGCAGCCCCATTCCAGGGGGCGGGTACGAGCAGTACTTC. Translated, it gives CASSPIPGGGYEQYF.

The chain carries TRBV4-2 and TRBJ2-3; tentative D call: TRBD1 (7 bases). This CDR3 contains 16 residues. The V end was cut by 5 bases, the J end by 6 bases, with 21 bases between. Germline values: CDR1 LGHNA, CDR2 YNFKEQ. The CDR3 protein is CASSSLPGGGGDTQYF. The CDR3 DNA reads TGTGCCAGCAGCTCCCTCCCAGGGGGTGGGGGGGATACGCAGTATTTT.

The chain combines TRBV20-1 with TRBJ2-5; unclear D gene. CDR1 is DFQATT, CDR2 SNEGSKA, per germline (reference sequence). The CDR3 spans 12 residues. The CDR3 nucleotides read TGCAGCCCTATGAGTAGCCAAGAGACCCAGTACTTC. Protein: CSPMSSQETQYF.

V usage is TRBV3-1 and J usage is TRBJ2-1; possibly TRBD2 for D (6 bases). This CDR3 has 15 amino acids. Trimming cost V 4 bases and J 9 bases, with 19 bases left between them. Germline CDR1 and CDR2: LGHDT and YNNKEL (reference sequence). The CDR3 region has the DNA TGTGCCAGCAGCCCCCGCGTGCGGGAATCTAGTGAGCAGTTCTTC. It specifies CASSPRVRESSEQFF.